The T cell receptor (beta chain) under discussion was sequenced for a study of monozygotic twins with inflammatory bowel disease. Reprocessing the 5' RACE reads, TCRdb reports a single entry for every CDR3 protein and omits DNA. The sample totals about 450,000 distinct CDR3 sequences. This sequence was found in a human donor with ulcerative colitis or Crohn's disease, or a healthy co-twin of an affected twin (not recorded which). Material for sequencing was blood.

The CDR3 sequence: CAISGDRVNTEAFF. The chain joins TRBV10-3 to TRBJ1-1; TCRdb proposes TRBD1, but this gene call is untestable without DNA. Per germline, CDR1 ENHRY and CDR2 SYGVKD. This CDR3 contains 14 residues.